This entry lists 20 T cell receptor beta chains sequenced from one sample in a study of blood T cell repertoires in COVID-19 (TCRdb year 2020). The library came from the immunoSEQ multiplex PCR assay. TCRdb took over this immuneACCESS table, retaining in-frame rearrangements with V and J assigned. Such tables are incomplete; in checked studies, under half of the missing clones stem from an unresolved V gene, and the remainder is unexplained. Recorded for this sample are about 140,000 clones; around 90% of them occurred a single time. The ten top clones hold around 5% of the sample. Sequencing was carried out using peripheral blood. The receptors were sampled from a human donor in a cohort sampled during active COVID-19.

This chain connects TRBV30 to TRBJ2-7, with 8 bases fitting TRBD2. The trim removed 1 base at V and 6 bases at J, leaving 5 bases unmatched. The CDR3 contains 13 residues. CDR1 is GTSNPN, CDR2 SVGIG, per germline (reference sequence). This CDR3 reads CAWSAGLAGEQYF. The CDR3 region has the DNA TGTGCCTGGAGTGCTGGACTAGCAGGCGAGCAGTACTTC.

The chain links TRBV5-6 to TRBJ2-7; TRBD1 matches at 7 bases. Losses at the gene ends were 2 bases for V and 7 bases for J; bases not matched to a gene: 6. CDR3 size: 13 residues. The germline gives CDR1 SGHDT, CDR2 YYEEEE. The CDR3 region is CASSFTGALEQYF. Here the CDR3 DNA reads TGTGCCAGCAGCTTTACAGGGGCCTTGGAGCAGTACTTC.

The chain has TRBV7-6 and TRBJ2-3, with D tentatively TRBD2 (5 bases). Germline V CDR1 and CDR2: SGHVS, FNYEAQ. V gave up 5 bases and J gave up 2 bases, with 14 bases separating them. The CDR3 runs 15 residues. CDR3 DNA sequence: TGTGCCAGCAGCCCGGGCGCGGGTCTCACAGATACGCAGTATTTT. Translated, it gives CASSPGAGLTDTQYF.

The chain couples TRBV28 to TRBJ1-2; unclear D gene. The CDR3 has 13 amino acids. Germline lookup yields CDR1 MDHEN and CDR2 SYDVKM. V was cut by 7 bases and J by 8 bases, with 17 bases left in between. The CDR3 loop is CASTLVRAYGYTF. The CDR3 nucleotides read TGTGCCAGCACCTTAGTAAGAGCTTACGGCTACACCTTC.

This clone was seen at least ten times. The chain carries TRBV5-4 and TRBJ2-7; 7 positions agree with TRBD1. The length of the CDR3 is 16 residues. Trimming removed 0 bases from V and 2 bases from J; junction bases left unmatched: 8. Germline values: CDR1 SGHNT, CDR2 YYREEE (reference sequence). CDR3 nucleotide sequence: TGTGCCAGCAGCTTGGCCCTTAGGACAGGAGCCTACGAGCAGTACTTC. It codes for CASSLALRTGAYEQYF.

The J gene is TRBJ1-1, the V gene TRBV5-1; 8 nucleotides line up with TRBD1. The ends lost 4 bases at V and 4 bases at J; junction bases unmatched: 6. Germline loops: CDR1 SGHRS, CDR2 YFSETQ. The CDR3 has 14 residues. The CDR3 sequence is CASSNVQGGTEAFF. The CDR3 DNA is TGCGCCAGCAGCAACGTACAGGGGGGCACTGAAGCTTTCTTT.

The J gene is TRBJ1-3, the V gene TRBV29-1, with D hard to call. Per germline, CDR1 SQVTM and CDR2 ANQGSEA. The CDR3 runs to 14 residues. V lost 6 bases and J lost 4, with 16 bases in between. Here the CDR3 DNA reads TGCAGCGTGCATCCCCTCTCTCTAGGAAACACCATATATTTT. Translated: CSVHPLSLGNTIYF.

Comments on this clone: The sample contains more than one DNA sequence encoding this CDR3. The rearrangement links TRBV5-1 to TRBJ2-1, with 9 bases aligning to TRBD2. The CDR3 runs 17 residues. The V and J ends lost 3 bases and 4 bases, in that order; junction bases with no gene match: 11. The germline V gene has CDR1 SGHRS and CDR2 YFSETQ. CDR3 in amino acids: CASSSSGGGRVYNEQFF. CDR3 sequence (DNA): TGCGCCAGCAGCTCTTCTGGCGGCGGGAGGGTATACAATGAGCAGTTCTTC.

The chain uses TRBV5-6 and TRBJ1-5; D possibly corresponds to TRBD1 (6 bases). The CDR3 runs to 15 residues. V was shortened by 7 bases and J by 6 bases, with 20 bases between the two germline ends. Germline CDR1 SGHDT, CDR2 YYEEEE. CDR3 sequence: CASSWTGGRGQPQHF. The CDR3, as DNA: TGTGCCAGCTCCTGGACGGGGGGCCGAGGTCAGCCCCAGCATTTT.

The chain uses TRBV5-6 and TRBJ1-1; D is unclear. The V end was cut by 1 base, the J end by 7 bases, with 8 bases between. This CDR3 contains 12 residues. The germline V gene has CDR1 SGHDT and CDR2 YYEEEE. The CDR3 loop reads CASSLYGVEAFF. The CDR3 nucleotides are TGTGCCAGCAGCTTGTACGGGGTTGAAGCTTTCTTT.

The chain has TRBV7-3 and TRBJ2-3, with 14 positions matching TRBD2. The germline V gene has CDR1 SGHTA and CDR2 FQGTGA. This CDR3 comprises 17 residues. The junction had 7 bases not matched to a gene; V was cut back by 5 bases and J by 3 bases. CDR3 sequence (DNA): TGTGCCAGCAGCCAAGGGACTAGCGGGAGTACAACAGATACGCAGTATTTT. Protein sequence: CASSQGTSGSTTDTQYF.

The CDR3, as DNA: TGCGCCAGCAGCTCCCGGACAGGGACCTACGAGCAGTACTTC. Its translation: CASSSRTGTYEQYF. J is TRBJ2-7 and V is TRBV5-1, with TRBD1 matching 8 bases. The germline V gene encodes CDR1 SGHRS and CDR2 YFSETQ. Trimming at V came to 3 bases and at J to 2 bases, leaving 4 bases not matched to a gene. The CDR3 length is 14 residues.

CDR3 residues: CATSRDPGYEQYF. For the CDR3, the DNA is TGTGCCACCAGCAGAGATCCGGGCTACGAGCAGTACTTC. The chain combines TRBV15 with TRBJ2-7; D call uncertain. Trimming left V 0 bases short and J 3 bases short, with 6 bases between. The CDR3 runs 13 residues. Germline V gene data show CDR1 as LNHNV and CDR2 as YYDKDF (reference sequence).

This chain links TRBV5-8 with TRBJ1-2, with 10 bases that match TRBD1. CDR1 is SGHTS, CDR2 YDEGEE, per germline. CDR3 length: 13 residues. V gave up 4 bases and J gave up 6 bases; unmatched junction bases: 3. For the CDR3, the DNA is TGTGCCAGCAGCGCGACAGGGGGCGATGGCTACACCTTC. Encoded protein: CASSATGGDGYTF.

The V gene is TRBV7-8, the J gene TRBJ1-3; D might be TRBD1 (5 bases). The CDR3 has 16 amino acids. Between the trimmed V and J ends, which lost 1 base and 4 bases, there was a span of 14 bases. In germline, CDR1 is SGHVS, CDR2 FQNEAQ. CDR3 nucleotide sequence: TGTGCCAGCAGCTTAGTCGGGGGGTTGGGAGGAAACACCATATATTTT. Its protein product is CASSLVGGLGGNTIYF.

The V call is TRBV6-6, the J call TRBJ2-3; TRBD2 is a possible D gene (6 bases). Trimming stripped 11 bases from V and 4 bases from J, with 13 bases between. In germline, CDR1 is MNHNY, CDR2 SVGAGI (reference sequence). The CDR3 runs 12 residues. CDR3 sequence (DNA): TGTGCCGCGGTCGGGGGTCCAGATACGCAGTATTTT. Encoded protein: CAAVGGPDTQYF.

The CDR3, as DNA: TGCGCCAGCAGCTTGGGCGACACCAGCACAGATACGCAGTATTTT. It is translated as CASSLGDTSTDTQYF. The rearrangement joins TRBV5-1 to TRBJ2-3; the D is unclear. V was pared by 0 bases and J by 0 bases, with 8 bases between. CDR1 is SGHRS and CDR2 is YFSETQ in the germline V gene. CDR3 length: 15 amino acids.

The V gene is TRBV6-1, the J gene TRBJ2-7, with D tentatively TRBD2 (5 bases). The CDR3 loop spans 14 amino acids. Germline V gene sequence: CDR1 MNHNS, CDR2 SASEGT. V was shortened by 1 base and J by 0 bases, with 7 bases between the two germline ends. This CDR3 is CASSEVGSSYEQYF. The CDR3 region has the DNA TGTGCCAGCAGTGAAGTGGGGAGCTCCTACGAGCAGTACTTC.

The chain uses TRBV5-1 and TRBJ1-3; 7 bases map to TRBD1. V lost 4 bases and J lost 2; bases outside the gene matches: 6. The CDR3 is 15 residues long. Germline CDR1 and CDR2: SGHRS and YFSETQ. CDR3 nucleotides: TGCGCCAGCAGCACCTGGACAGGCGCTGGAAACACCATATATTTT. Amino acids: CASSTWTGAGNTIYF. The full variable domain, with the rest looked up from reference TRBV5-1 and TRBJ1-3, is KAGVTQTPRYLIKTRGQQVTLSCSPISGHRSVSWYQQTPGQGLQFLFEYFSETQRNKGNFPGRFSGRQFSNSRSEMNVSTLELGDSALYLCASSTWTGAGNTIYFGEGSWLTVV.

This clone was seen a single time. CDR3 loop: CASSQGVSYRASTEAFF. The CDR3 DNA sequence: TGCGCCAGCAGCCAAGGTGTGTCTTACAGGGCTTCCACTGAAGCTTTCTTT. V usage is TRBV4-1 and J usage is TRBJ1-1; possible D gene TRBD1, 6 bases. CDR3 size: 17 residues. The germline V and J ends were trimmed by 1 base and 4 bases, with 19 bases remaining between them. Looked up from germline, CDR1 is MGHRA and CDR2 is YSYEKL.